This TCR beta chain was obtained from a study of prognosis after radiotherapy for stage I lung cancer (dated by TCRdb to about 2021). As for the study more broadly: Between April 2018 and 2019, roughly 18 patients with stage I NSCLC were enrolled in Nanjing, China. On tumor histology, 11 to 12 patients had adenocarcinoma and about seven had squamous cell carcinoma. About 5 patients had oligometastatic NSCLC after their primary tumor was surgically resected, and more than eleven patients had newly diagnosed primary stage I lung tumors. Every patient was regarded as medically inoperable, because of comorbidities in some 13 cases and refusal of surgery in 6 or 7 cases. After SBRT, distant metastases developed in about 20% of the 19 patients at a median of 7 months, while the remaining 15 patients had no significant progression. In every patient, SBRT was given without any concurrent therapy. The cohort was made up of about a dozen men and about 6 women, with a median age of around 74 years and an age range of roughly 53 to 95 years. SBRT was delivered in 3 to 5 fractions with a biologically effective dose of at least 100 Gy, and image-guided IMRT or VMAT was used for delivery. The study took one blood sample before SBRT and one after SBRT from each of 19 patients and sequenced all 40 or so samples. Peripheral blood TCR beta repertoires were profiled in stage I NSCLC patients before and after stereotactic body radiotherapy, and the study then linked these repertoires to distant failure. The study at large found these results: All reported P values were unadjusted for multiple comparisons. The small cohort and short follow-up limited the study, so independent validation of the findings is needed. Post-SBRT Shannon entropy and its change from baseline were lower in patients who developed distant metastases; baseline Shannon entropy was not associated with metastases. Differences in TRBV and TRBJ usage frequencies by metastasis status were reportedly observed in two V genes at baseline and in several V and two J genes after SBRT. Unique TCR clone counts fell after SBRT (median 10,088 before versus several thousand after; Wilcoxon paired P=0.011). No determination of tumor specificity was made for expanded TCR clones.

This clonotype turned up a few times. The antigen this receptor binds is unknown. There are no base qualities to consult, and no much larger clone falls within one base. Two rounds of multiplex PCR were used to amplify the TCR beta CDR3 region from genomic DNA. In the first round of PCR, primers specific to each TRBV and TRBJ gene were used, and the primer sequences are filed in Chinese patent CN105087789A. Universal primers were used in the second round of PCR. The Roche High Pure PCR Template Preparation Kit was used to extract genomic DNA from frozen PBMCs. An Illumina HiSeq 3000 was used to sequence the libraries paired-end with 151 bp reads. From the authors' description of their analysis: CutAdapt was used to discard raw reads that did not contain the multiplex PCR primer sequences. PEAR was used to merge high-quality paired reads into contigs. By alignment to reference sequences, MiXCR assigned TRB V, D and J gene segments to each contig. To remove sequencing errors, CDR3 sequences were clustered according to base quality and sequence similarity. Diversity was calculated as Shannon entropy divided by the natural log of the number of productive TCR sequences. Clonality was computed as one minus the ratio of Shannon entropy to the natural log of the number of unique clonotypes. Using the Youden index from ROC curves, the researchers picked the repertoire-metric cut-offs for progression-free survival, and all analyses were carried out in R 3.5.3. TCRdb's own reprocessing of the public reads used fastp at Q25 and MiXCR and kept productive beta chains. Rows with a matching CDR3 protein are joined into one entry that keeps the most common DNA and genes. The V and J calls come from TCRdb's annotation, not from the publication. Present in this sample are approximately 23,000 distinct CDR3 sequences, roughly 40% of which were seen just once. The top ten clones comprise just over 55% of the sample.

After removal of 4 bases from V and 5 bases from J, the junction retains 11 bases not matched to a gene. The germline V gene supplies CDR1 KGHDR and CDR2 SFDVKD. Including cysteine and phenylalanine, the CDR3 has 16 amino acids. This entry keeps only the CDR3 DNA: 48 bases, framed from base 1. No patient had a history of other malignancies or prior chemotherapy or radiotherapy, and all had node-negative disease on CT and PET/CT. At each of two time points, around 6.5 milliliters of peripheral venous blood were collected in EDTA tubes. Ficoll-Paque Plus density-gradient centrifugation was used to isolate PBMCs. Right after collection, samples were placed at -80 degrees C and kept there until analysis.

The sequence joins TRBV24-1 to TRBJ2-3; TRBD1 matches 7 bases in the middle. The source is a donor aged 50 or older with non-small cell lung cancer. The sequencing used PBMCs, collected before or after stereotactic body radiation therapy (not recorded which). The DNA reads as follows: TGTGCCACCAGTGAGCTCGGGACAGCGAAAGGAGATACGCAGTATTTT. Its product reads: CATSELGTAKGDTQYF.